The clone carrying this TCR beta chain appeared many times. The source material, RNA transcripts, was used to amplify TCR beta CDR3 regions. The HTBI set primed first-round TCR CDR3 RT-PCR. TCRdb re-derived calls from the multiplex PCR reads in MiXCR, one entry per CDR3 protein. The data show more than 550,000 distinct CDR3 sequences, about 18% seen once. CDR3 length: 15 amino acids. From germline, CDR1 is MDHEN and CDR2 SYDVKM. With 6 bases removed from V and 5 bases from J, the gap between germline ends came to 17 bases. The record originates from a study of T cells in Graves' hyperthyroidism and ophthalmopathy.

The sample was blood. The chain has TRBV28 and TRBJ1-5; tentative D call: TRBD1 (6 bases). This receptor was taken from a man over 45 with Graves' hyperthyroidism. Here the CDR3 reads CASRQIQRGDQPQHF. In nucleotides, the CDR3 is TGTGCCAGCAGGCAAATCCAGAGGGGGGATCAGCCCCAGCATTTT.